This T cell receptor beta chain was sequenced for a study of T cells in Graves' hyperthyroidism and ophthalmopathy. This clonotype has just a few counts. Amplified TCR beta CDR3 regions came from RNA transcripts. The study used the HTBI primer set for a first-round RT-PCR of the TCR CDR3. MiXCR was run by TCRdb on the multiplex PCR reads, yielding one entry per CDR3 protein. The table has roughly 700,000 distinct CDR3 sequences, 15% to 20% seen once. Between the trimmed V and J ends, which lost 4 bases and 3 bases, there was a span of 11 bases. The V gene's germline CDR1 is KGHDR and CDR2 SFDVKD. CDR3 length: 15 amino acids.

This TCR derives from a man aged 45-65 years with Graves' hyperthyroidism. Specimen: blood. The rearrangement uses TRBV24-1 and TRBJ2-2; D not resolved. The CDR3 loop reads CATSEVSTYTGELFF. CDR3 nucleotide sequence: TGTGCCACCAGTGAAGTTAGCACGTACACCGGGGAGCTGTTTTTT.